Below, 19 T cell receptor beta chains from the same sample are listed, as sequenced in a study of T cells expressing NK-cell markers. No DNA is given; TCRdb re-called the 5' RACE reads and lists each CDR3 protein once. This sample's table has hundreds of thousands of distinct CDR3 sequences. Sequenced sample: blood T cells: a sorted CD56 or NKG2C T cell subset, CD4+ or CD8+ T cells, or bulk PBMC T cells (not recorded which). These receptors were taken from a man younger than 30 in good health.

The chain carries TRBV20-1 and TRBJ1-2; TCRdb names TRBD1, which stays unverified in the absence of DNA. Germline V CDR1 and CDR2: DFQATT, SNEGSKA (reference sequence). The CDR3 has 16 amino acids. CDR3 region: CSARDFFEGIMDGYTF.

This chain joins TRBV5-4 and TRBJ2-3; TCRdb's D call of TRBD1 is untestable without DNA. Germline V gene sequence: CDR1 SGHNT, CDR2 YYREEE (reference sequence). The CDR3 length is 15 residues. Here the CDR3 reads CASSLGQGVTDTQYF.

The chain uses TRBV4-1 and TRBJ2-1; TCRdb proposes TRBD1, but this gene call is untestable without DNA. Per germline, CDR1 MGHRA and CDR2 YSYEKL. CDR3 length: 20 amino acids. The CDR3 spells CASSQAGTGQLAGPYNEQFF.

The chain is built from TRBV4-3 and TRBJ2-5; TCRdb outputs TRBD1, but without DNA this stays unchecked. The CDR3 totals 15 residues. Germline CDR1 reads LGHNA; CDR2 reads YSLEER. This CDR3 is CASSPGTGRLETQYF.

The chain employs TRBV5-1 and TRBJ2-3; there is no DNA to check the TCRdb D call of TRBD1. This CDR3 has 14 residues. In germline, CDR1 is SGHRS, CDR2 YFSETQ. CDR3 in amino acids: CASSPSAPADTQYF.

The chain joins TRBV20-1 to TRBJ2-7; as DNA is missing, the TRBD2 call by TCRdb cannot be tested. The germline CDR1 and CDR2 sequences are DFQATT and SNEGSKA (reference sequence). This CDR3 is built from 15 residues. CDR3 amino acids: CSARLPGLDMGEQYF.

The chain couples TRBV6-5 to TRBJ1-1. CDR3 size: 15 residues. Germline V CDR1 and CDR2: MNHEY, SVGAGI. This CDR3 is CASRGYGGVNTEAFF.

The chain uses TRBV27 and TRBJ2-2; TCRdb's D call of TRBD2 is untestable without DNA. The CDR3 totals 17 residues. Germline values: CDR1 MNHEY, CDR2 SMNVEV (reference sequence). The CDR3 sequence: CASSSGPTPYPTGELFF.

The chain carries TRBV19 and TRBJ2-1; the TCRdb D gene call, TRBD1, has no DNA to confirm it. Looked up from germline, CDR1 is LNHDA and CDR2 is SQIVND (reference sequence). This CDR3 contains 15 residues. The chain's CDR3 is CASSINDRGYNEQFF.

The chain combines TRBV7-8 with TRBJ2-7. CDR3 length equals 18 residues. From germline, CDR1 is SGHVS and CDR2 FQNEAQ. The CDR3 sequence: CASSFEDGSILSSYEQYF.

The genes are TRBV4-3 and TRBJ1-4; checking the TCRdb D call of TRBD1 is not possible without DNA. CDR3 length: 15 amino acids. Germline V gives CDR1 LGHNA, CDR2 YSLEER. The CDR3 region is CASSQDNRGPEKLFF.

The rearrangement links TRBV29-1 to TRBJ1-2; TCRdb picks TRBD1, but there is no DNA to check that call. Germline V CDR1 and CDR2: SQVTM, ANQGSEA. The length of the CDR3 is 15 residues. The CDR3 here is CSVEDRETGGYGYTF.

The chain combines TRBV5-1 with TRBJ2-2; with no DNA, the TCRdb D assignment of TRBD2 cannot be verified. Germline CDR1 is SGHRS and CDR2 is YFSETQ. The CDR3 sequence is 16 residues long. The CDR3 loop reads CASSLGPAGNTGELFF.

The rearrangement joins TRBV28 to TRBJ2-7. The CDR3 loop spans 12 amino acids. Germline loops: CDR1 MDHEN, CDR2 SYDVKM. The CDR3 here is CASSLLYAEQYF.

The rearrangement links TRBV6-1 to TRBJ2-3; TCRdb outputs TRBD1, but without DNA this stays unchecked. CDR1 MNHNS and CDR2 SASEGT come from the germline V gene. This CDR3 has 15 residues. The chain's CDR3 is CASSEALHGADTQYF.

The CDR3 here is CASSPRPGTGGEVKKLFF. V usage is TRBV4-1 and J usage is TRBJ1-4; TCRdb reports TRBD1, a call that lacks DNA to check it against. The CDR3 has 18 residues. CDR1 and CDR2 from the germline V gene are MGHRA and YSYEKL.

CDR3 in amino acids: CASSDGQGQFF. The chain carries TRBV6-2 or TRBV6-3 and TRBJ2-1; TCRdb gives TRBD1 as the D gene, but with no DNA this cannot be confirmed. The CDR3 runs 11 residues. Germline CDR1 MNHEY, CDR2 SVGEGT.

The chain joins TRBV12-3 or TRBV12-4 to TRBJ2-5; TCRdb selects TRBD2, and the lack of DNA leaves this call unchecked. The CDR3 extends over 15 amino acids. The CDR3 is CASSFGRGRPETQYF.

The chain couples TRBV27 to TRBJ2-1; the D gene TCRdb calls, TRBD2, cannot be checked with no DNA. Germline CDR1 MNHEY, CDR2 SMNVEV (reference sequence). This CDR3 contains 18 residues. This CDR3 is CASSILGTSGSSDNEQFF.